This T cell receptor (beta chain) was identified during a study of T-cell reconstitution after alpha-beta-depleted transplantation in children. A note on this clonotype: Its antigen is still unknown.

Unique molecular identifiers were used in preparing the TCRbeta library. MiXCR, run by TCRdb on the PCR reads, gives a single entry per CDR3 protein. The sample has hundreds of thousands of distinct CDR3 sequences; 10% to 15% are singletons. Study-wide findings and caveats: Newly generated T cells supplied most T-cell counts and diversity one year post-transplant. Some patients' high day-60 TCRbeta diversity was traced to surviving recipient T cells and thymic progenitors. Alpha-beta T cells present about two months after transplant were reported to originate from several hundred expanded graft clones.

This CDR3 spans 13 amino acids. Germline CDR1 MDHEN, CDR2 SYDVKM. V was clipped by 10 bases and J by 4 bases, with 16 bases between them. Sequencing was performed on PBMCs, mostly from graft donor cells, taken 360 days after TCRalphabeta/CD19-depleted stem cell transplant. The source of this sequence is a male patient aged 10-17 years who had a stem cell transplant for acute myeloid leukemia, so the T cells may come from the graft donor. The V and J genes are TRBV28 and TRBJ1-1; maybe TRBD1 (5 bases). As DNA, the CDR3 is TGTGCCACCTTAACAGGTTCGTTCACTGAAGCTTTCTTT. It yields the protein CATLTGSFTEAFF.